This TCR beta chain was sequenced for a study of blood T cell repertoires in COVID-19. For the study at large: Acute and convalescent COVID-19 samples came from the United States, Italy and Spain.

V trimming: 4 bases; J trimming: 0 bases; junction bases outside the gene matches: 9. The CDR3 consists of 17 residues. Germline CDR1 SGHTA, CDR2 FQGNSA. In the study's own analysis: It was from reference gene primer amplification that nucleated cell counts were estimated. Clones were read by immunoSEQ multiplex PCR, and TCRdb kept only the in-frame ones, dropping some. The V and J calls and the clone size are those of that table, but D and trimming were determined from the DNA. Altogether approximately 300,000 clones are present, around 90% being singletons, with the ten largest covering about 6%. Sequencing input: peripheral blood. The chain carries TRBV7-2 and TRBJ2-4; TRBD1 agrees at 7 bases. The sequence came from a man aged 18 to 30 who had recovered from COVID-19. The CDR3 loop reads CASSSLRGLLAKNIQYF. DNA for the CDR3: TGTGCCAGCAGCTCTCTGAGGGGGCTACTAGCCAAAAACATTCAGTACTTC.